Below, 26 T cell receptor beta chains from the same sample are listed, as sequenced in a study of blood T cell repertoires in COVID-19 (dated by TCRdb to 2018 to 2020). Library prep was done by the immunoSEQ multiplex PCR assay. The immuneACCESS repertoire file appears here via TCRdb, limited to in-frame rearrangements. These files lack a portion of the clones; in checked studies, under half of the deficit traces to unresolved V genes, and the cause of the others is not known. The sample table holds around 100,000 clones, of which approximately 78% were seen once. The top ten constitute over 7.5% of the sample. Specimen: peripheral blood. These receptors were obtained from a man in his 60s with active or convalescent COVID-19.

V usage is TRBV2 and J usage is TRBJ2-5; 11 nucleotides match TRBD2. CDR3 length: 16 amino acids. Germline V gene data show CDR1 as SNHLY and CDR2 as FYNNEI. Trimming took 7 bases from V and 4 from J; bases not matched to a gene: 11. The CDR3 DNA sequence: TGTGCCAGCACCCCCCGTCTAGCGGGAGGCGGAGAGACCCAGTACTTC. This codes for CASTPRLAGGGETQYF. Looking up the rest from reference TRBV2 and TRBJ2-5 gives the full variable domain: EPEVTQTPSHQVTQMGQEVILRCVPISNHLYFYWYRQILGQKVEFLVSFYNNEISEKSEIFDDQFSVERPDGSNFTLKIRSTKLEDSAMYFCASTPRLAGGGETQYFGPGTRLLVL.

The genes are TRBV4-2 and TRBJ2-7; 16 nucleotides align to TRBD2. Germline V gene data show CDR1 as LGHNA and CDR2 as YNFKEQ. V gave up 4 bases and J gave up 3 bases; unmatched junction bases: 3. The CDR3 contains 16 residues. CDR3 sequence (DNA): TGTGCCAGCAGCCCCGGGACTAGCGGGGGGGACTACGAGCAGTACTTC. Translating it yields CASSPGTSGGDYEQYF.

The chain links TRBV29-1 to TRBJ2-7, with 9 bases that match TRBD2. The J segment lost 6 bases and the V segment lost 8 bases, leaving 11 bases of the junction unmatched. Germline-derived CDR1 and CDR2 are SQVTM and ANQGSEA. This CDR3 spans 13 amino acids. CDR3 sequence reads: CSIQFGGRGEQYF. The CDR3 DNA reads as TGCAGCATCCAATTTGGCGGGAGGGGCGAGCAGTACTTC.

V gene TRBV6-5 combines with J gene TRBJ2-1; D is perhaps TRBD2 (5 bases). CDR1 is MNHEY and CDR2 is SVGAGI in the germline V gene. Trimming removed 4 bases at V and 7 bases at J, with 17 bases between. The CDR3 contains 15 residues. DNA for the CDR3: TGTGCCAGCAGTTCCCAAGGGAGTGCTAGTAATGAGCAGTTCTTC. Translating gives CASSSQGSASNEQFF.

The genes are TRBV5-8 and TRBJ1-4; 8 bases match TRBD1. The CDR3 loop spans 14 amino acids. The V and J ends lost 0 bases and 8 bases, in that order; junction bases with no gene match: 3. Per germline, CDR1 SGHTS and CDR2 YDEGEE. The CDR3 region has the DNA TGTGCCAGCAGCTTGGGACAGGGGCACGAAAAACTGTTTTTT. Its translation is CASSLGQGHEKLFF. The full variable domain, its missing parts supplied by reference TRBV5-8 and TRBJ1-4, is EAGVTQSPTHLIKTRGQQATLRCSPISGHTSVYWYQQALGLGLQFLLWYDEGEERNRGNFPPRFSGRQFPNYSSELNVNALELEDSALYLCASSLGQGHEKLFFGSGTQLSVL.

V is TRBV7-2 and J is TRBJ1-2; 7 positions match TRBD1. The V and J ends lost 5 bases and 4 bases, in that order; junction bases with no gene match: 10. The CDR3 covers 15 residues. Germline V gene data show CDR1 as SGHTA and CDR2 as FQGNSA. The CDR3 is CASSPGQERSYGYTF. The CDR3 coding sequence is TGTGCCAGCAGCCCTGGACAGGAACGAAGCTATGGCTACACCTTC.

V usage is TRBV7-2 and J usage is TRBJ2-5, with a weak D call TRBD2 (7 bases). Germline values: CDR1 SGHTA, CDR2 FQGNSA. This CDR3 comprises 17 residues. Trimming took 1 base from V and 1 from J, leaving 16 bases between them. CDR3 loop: CASSLGAQGGGQETQYF. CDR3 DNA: TGTGCCAGCAGCTTAGGGGCTCAGGGAGGGGGCCAAGAGACCCAGTACTTC.

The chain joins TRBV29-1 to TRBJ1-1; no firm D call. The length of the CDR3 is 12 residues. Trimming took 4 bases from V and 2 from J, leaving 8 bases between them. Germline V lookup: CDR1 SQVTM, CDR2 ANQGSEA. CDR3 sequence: CSVGTANTEAFF. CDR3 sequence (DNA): TGCAGCGTTGGCACAGCTAACACTGAAGCTTTCTTT.

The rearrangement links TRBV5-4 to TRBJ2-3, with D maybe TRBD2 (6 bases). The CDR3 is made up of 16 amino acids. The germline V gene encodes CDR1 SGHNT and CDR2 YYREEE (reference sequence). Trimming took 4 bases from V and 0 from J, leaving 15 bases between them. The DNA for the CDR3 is TGTGCCAGCAGCGACCGGGACTCGACCAGCACAGATACGCAGTATTTT. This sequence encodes CASSDRDSTSTDTQYF.

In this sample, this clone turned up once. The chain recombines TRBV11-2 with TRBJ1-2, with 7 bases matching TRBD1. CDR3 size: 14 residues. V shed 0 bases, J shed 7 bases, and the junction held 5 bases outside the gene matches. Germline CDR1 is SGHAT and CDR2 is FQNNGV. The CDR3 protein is CASSLDRRGLGYTF. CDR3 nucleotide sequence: TGTGCCAGCAGCTTAGATCGGAGGGGGCTTGGCTACACCTTC.

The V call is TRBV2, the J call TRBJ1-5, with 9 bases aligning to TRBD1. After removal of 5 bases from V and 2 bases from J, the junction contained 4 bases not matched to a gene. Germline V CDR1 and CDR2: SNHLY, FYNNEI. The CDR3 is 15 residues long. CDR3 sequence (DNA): TGTGCCAGCAGTAGCCGGACAGGGGGCAATCAGCCCCAGCATTTT. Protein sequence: CASSSRTGGNQPQHF.

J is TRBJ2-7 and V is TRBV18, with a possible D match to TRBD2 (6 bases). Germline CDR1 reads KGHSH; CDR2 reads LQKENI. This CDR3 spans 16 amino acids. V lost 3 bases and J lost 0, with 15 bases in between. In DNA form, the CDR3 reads TGTGCCAGCTCACCTAGGCGGGATGCACCCTCCTACGAGCAGTACGTC. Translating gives CASSPRRDAPSYEQYV.

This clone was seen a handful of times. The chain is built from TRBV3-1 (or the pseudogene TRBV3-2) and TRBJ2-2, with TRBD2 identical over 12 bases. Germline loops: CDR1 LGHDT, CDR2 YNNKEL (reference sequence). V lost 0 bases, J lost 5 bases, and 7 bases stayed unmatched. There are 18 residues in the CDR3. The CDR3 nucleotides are TGTGCCAGCAGCCAAGATCGAGGACTAGCGGGACAGACCGGGGAGCTGTTTTTT. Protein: CASSQDRGLAGQTGELFF.

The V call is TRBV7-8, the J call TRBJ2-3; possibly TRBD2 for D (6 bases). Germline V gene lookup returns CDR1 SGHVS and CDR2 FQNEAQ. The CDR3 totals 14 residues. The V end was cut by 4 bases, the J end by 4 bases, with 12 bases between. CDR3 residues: CASSSNGGADTQYF. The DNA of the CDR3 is TGTGCCAGCAGCTCGAATGGAGGGGCAGATACGCAGTATTTT.

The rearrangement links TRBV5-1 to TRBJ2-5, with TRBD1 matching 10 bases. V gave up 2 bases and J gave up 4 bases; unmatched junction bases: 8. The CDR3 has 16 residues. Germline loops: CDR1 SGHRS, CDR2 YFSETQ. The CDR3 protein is CASSFGTGALTETQYF. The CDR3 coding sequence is TGCGCCAGCAGCTTCGGGACAGGGGCCTTGACAGAGACCCAGTACTTC.

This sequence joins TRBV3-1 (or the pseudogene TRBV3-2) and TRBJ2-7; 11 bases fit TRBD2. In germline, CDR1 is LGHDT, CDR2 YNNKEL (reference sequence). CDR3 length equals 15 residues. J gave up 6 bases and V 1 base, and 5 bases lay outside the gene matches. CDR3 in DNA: TGTGCCAGCAGCCAAGGCAGACTAGCGGGAACCGAGCAGTACTTC. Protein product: CASSQGRLAGTEQYF.

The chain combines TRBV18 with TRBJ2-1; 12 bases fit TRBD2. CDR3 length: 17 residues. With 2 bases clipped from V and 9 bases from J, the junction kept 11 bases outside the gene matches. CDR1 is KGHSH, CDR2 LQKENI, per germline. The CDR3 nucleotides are TGTGCCAGCTCACCAATGATGGAACTAGCGGGAGGAGGTGAGCAGTTCTTC. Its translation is CASSPMMELAGGGEQFF.

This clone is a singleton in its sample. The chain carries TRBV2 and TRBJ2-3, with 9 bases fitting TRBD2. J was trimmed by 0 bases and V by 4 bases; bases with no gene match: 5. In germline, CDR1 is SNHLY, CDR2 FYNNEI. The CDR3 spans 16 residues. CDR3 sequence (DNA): TGTGCCAGCAGTGCTGCTAGCGGGACCAGCACAGATACGCAGTATTTT. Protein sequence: CASSAASGTSTDTQYF.

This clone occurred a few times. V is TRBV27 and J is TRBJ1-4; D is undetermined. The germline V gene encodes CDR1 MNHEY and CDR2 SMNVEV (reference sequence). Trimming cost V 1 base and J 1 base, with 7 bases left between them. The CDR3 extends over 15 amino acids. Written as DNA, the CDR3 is TGTGCCAGCAGTTTATACAGCTTAACTAATGAAAAACTGTTTTTT. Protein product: CASSLYSLTNEKLFF.

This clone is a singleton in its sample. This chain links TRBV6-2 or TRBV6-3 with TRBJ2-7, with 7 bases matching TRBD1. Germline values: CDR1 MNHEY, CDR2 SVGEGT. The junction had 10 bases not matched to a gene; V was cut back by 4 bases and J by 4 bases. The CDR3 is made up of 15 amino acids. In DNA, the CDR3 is TGTGCCAGCAGTTCGAACAGGGGAGCAGCTTACGAGCAGTACTTC. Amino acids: CASSSNRGAAYEQYF.

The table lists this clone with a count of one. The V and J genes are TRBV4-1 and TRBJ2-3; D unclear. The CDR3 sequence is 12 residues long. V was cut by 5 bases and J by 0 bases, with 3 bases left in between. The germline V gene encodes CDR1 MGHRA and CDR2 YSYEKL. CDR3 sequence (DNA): TGCGCCAGCAGCTCTAGCACAGATACGCAGTATTTT. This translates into CASSSSTDTQYF.

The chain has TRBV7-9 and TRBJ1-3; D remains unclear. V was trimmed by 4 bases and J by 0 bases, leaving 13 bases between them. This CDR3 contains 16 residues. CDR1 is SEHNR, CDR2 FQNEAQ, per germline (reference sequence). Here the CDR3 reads CASSSVPTFSGNTIYF. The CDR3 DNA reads TGTGCCAGCAGCTCCGTACCGACTTTCTCTGGAAACACCATATATTTT.

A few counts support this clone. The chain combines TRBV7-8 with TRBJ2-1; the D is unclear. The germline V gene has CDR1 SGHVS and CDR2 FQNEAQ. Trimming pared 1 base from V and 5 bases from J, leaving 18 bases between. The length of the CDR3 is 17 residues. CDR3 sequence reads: CASSLVGLRFPHNEQFF. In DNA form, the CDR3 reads TGTGCCAGCAGCTTAGTTGGGCTTCGATTTCCGCACAATGAGCAGTTCTTC.

CDR3 loop: CASAGGTEAFF. Written as DNA, the CDR3 is TGTGCCAGCGCAGGGGGCACTGAAGCTTTCTTT. The chain has TRBV2 and TRBJ1-1; 7 positions agree with TRBD1. The CDR3 contains 11 residues. The J segment lost 4 bases and the V segment lost 8 bases, leaving 1 base of the junction unmatched. Germline V CDR1 and CDR2: SNHLY, FYNNEI.

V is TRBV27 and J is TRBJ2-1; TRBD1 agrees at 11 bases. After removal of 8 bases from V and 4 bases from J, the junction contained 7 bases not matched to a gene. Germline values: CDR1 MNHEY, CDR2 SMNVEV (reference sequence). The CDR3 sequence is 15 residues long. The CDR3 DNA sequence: TGTGCCAGCCGAACCGGGACAGGGGGGTACAATGAGCAGTTCTTC. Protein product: CASRTGTGGYNEQFF.

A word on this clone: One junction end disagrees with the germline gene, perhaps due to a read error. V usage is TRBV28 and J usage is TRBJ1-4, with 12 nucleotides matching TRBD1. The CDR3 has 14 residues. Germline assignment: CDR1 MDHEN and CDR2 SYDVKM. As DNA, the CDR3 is TGTGCCAGCAGCCGGGGACAGGGGGCTCTTTCGGCAAATTTT. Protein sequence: CASSRGQGALSANF.